This is a list of T cell receptor beta chains from one sample in a study of T cell repertoires in cytomegalovirus infection. The antigens these receptors bind are not known. TCRdb reprocessed the reads with MiXCR, giving one entry per CDR3 protein. The profile shows around 71,000 distinct CDR3 sequences, about 20% of them singletons. Source: CD8+ T cells from cultured PBMCs, taken from culture after CMV antigen stimulation. These receptor sequences come from a human donor in good health (CMV status not recorded). Some clones in this sample may be carry-over from other donors' samples. Each CDR3 is given without its conserved first and last residue. Fields, in order: V gene, J gene, CDR3 protein.

v_gene: TRBV7-3; j_gene: TRBJ1-6; CDR3aa: ASSLAHGDRGFNSPLH
v_gene: TRBV5-6; j_gene: TRBJ2-1; CDR3aa: ASSLGDYYNEQF
v_gene: TRBV6-1; j_gene: TRBJ2-7; CDR3aa: ASSRGYYEQY
v_gene: TRBV6-6; j_gene: TRBJ2-1; CDR3aa: ATHRDRGYNEQF
v_gene: TRBV12-3/TRBV12-4; j_gene: TRBJ2-5; CDR3aa: ASRGRRYQETQY
v_gene: TRBV12-3/TRBV12-4; j_gene: TRBJ2-3; CDR3aa: ASSTGGTDTQY
v_gene: TRBV12-3/TRBV12-4; j_gene: TRBJ2-3; CDR3aa: ASSAAGPDTQY
v_gene: TRBV10-3; j_gene: TRBJ1-1; CDR3aa: AIRETVTTEAF
v_gene: TRBV27; j_gene: TRBJ1-1; CDR3aa: ASSSRGKGNTEAF
v_gene: TRBV7-2; j_gene: TRBJ1-2; CDR3aa: ASSLGIAIYGYT
v_gene: TRBV6-2/TRBV6-3; j_gene: TRBJ2-2; CDR3aa: ASSRPDGANTGELF
v_gene: TRBV7-2; j_gene: TRBJ2-2; CDR3aa: ASSPETSVGSGELF
v_gene: TRBV7-2; j_gene: TRBJ2-3; CDR3aa: ASSPEWKDTQY
v_gene: TRBV5-4; j_gene: TRBJ2-2; CDR3aa: ASSSGNTGELF
v_gene: TRBV7-8; j_gene: TRBJ1-1; CDR3aa: ASSFWGSMNTEAF
v_gene: TRBV27; j_gene: TRBJ1-1; CDR3aa: ASSLSIALNTEAF
v_gene: TRBV7-2; j_gene: TRBJ2-1; CDR3aa: ASSLGANEQF
v_gene: TRBV7-9; j_gene: TRBJ2-1; CDR3aa: ASSLWWVTVNEQF
v_gene: TRBV7-8; j_gene: TRBJ2-6; CDR3aa: ASSSTGKALSGANVLT
v_gene: TRBV7-6; j_gene: TRBJ1-5; CDR3aa: ASSGGGNQPQH
v_gene: TRBV11-3; j_gene: TRBJ1-1; CDR3aa: ASSRDSQNTEAF
v_gene: TRBV27; j_gene: TRBJ2-7; CDR3aa: ASSFQDTGDPYEQY
v_gene: TRBV6-2/TRBV6-3; j_gene: TRBJ1-1; CDR3aa: ASSQDRVYGDTEAF
v_gene: TRBV7-6; j_gene: TRBJ2-3; CDR3aa: ASSPSWGAIDTQY
v_gene: TRBV19; j_gene: TRBJ2-5; CDR3aa: ASSADREKTQY
v_gene: TRBV6-1; j_gene: TRBJ2-7; CDR3aa: ASSHYEQY
v_gene: TRBV7-9; j_gene: TRBJ2-7; CDR3aa: ASSLRGLSEQY
v_gene: TRBV12-5; j_gene: TRBJ2-5; CDR3aa: ASGLPLGLAGGQETQY
v_gene: TRBV4-1; j_gene: TRBJ2-7; CDR3aa: ASSPGDMSNYEQY
v_gene: TRBV4-2; j_gene: TRBJ2-5; CDR3aa: ASSQETGLAGGYETQY
v_gene: TRBV27; j_gene: TRBJ1-1; CDR3aa: ASSGLRGRGTEAF
v_gene: TRBV4-1; j_gene: TRBJ2-2; CDR3aa: ASSQEPYGGENTGELF
v_gene: TRBV2; j_gene: TRBJ1-3; CDR3aa: ASIQGTIY
v_gene: TRBV6-2/TRBV6-3; j_gene: TRBJ1-2; CDR3aa: ASSYSSGNGYT
v_gene: TRBV5-1; j_gene: TRBJ2-7; CDR3aa: ASRGLDSYEQY
v_gene: TRBV12-3/TRBV12-4; j_gene: TRBJ1-1; CDR3aa: ASSSQGRGAEAF
v_gene: TRBV5-1; j_gene: TRBJ1-2; CDR3aa: ASSLEGQGTDGYT
v_gene: TRBV20-1; j_gene: TRBJ2-1; CDR3aa: SAQENEQF
v_gene: TRBV7-2; j_gene: TRBJ1-5; CDR3aa: ASSLADANQPQH
v_gene: TRBV7-8; j_gene: TRBJ1-2; CDR3aa: ASSMDRDYGYT
v_gene: TRBV28; j_gene: TRBJ1-2; CDR3aa: ASSFIANYGYT
v_gene: TRBV7-6; j_gene: TRBJ1-1; CDR3aa: ASSLAARGLNTEAF
v_gene: TRBV6-1; j_gene: TRBJ1-1; CDR3aa: ASSPPPSWDTEAF
v_gene: TRBV12-3/TRBV12-4; j_gene: TRBJ1-2; CDR3aa: ASNEGGIGGYT
v_gene: TRBV7-2; j_gene: TRBJ1-2; CDR3aa: ASSSLVRDGYT
v_gene: TRBV7-6; j_gene: TRBJ1-5; CDR3aa: ASSPGRGQPQH
v_gene: TRBV12-3/TRBV12-4; j_gene: TRBJ2-4; CDR3aa: ASSLVRGKNIQY
v_gene: TRBV11-2; j_gene: TRBJ1-1; CDR3aa: ASSSDSGQGLNTEAF
v_gene: TRBV6-5; j_gene: TRBJ2-7; CDR3aa: ASSSGQGAYEQY
v_gene: TRBV29-1; j_gene: TRBJ2-1; CDR3aa: SVEGLAGSRSYNEQF
v_gene: TRBV7-9; j_gene: TRBJ2-7; CDR3aa: ASSSRSNPKQY
v_gene: TRBV7-2; j_gene: TRBJ2-7; CDR3aa: ASSRGGFYEQY
v_gene: TRBV4-3; j_gene: TRBJ2-7; CDR3aa: ASSQDRDRPTYEQY
v_gene: TRBV7-6; j_gene: TRBJ1-2; CDR3aa: ASSPGHSYGYT
v_gene: TRBV27; j_gene: TRBJ2-7; CDR3aa: ATSRGGYEQY
v_gene: TRBV6-6; j_gene: TRBJ2-5; CDR3aa: ASSYSSSPVFRVTPDQETQY
v_gene: TRBV30; j_gene: TRBJ1-5; CDR3aa: AWKNPPGPPDQPQH
v_gene: TRBV6-5; j_gene: TRBJ1-1; CDR3aa: ASSPGDRVGTEAF
v_gene: TRBV5-4; j_gene: TRBJ1-6; CDR3aa: ASSFGQGGSPLH
v_gene: TRBV12-3/TRBV12-4; j_gene: TRBJ1-1; CDR3aa: ASSLGRLNTEAF